Following are 8 T cell receptor beta chains from one sample sequenced in a study of T-cell reconstitution after alpha-beta-depleted transplantation in children. Unique molecular identifiers were built into the TCRbeta library. One entry per CDR3 protein results from TCRdb running MiXCR on the PCR reads. The sample comprises about 270,000 distinct CDR3 sequences, 9.9% of which are singletons, and 10% rests with the top ten. This specimen consisted of PBMCs from the stem cell graft donor, obtained from the stem cell graft. Receptors were obtained from a human donor who donated a stem cell graft to a child with SCID.

This clonotype was seen repeatedly, ten times or more. The V call is TRBV10-3, the J call TRBJ2-5, with 9 bases lining up with TRBD2. This CDR3 has 15 residues. The junction had 3 bases not matched to a gene; V was cut back by 4 bases and J by 0 bases. Germline CDR1 reads ENHRY; CDR2 reads SYGVKD. The CDR3 DNA sequence: TGTGCCATCAGTGGGCGCGGGGGGGACCAAGAGACCCAGTACTTC. This gives the protein CAISGRGGDQETQYF.

The gene calls are TRBV5-1 and TRBJ2-7; 7 bases match TRBD1. The length of the CDR3 is 16 residues. V trimming: 3 bases; J trimming: 4 bases; junction bases outside the gene matches: 13. Per the germline V gene, CDR1 is SGHRS and CDR2 is YFSETQ. The DNA of the CDR3 is TGCGCCAGCAGCTGGGGCGACAGGGTGATCTCGTACGAGCAGTACTTC. The encoded protein is CASSWGDRVISYEQYF.

This clonotype was observed at least ten times. The chain is built from TRBV7-9 and TRBJ2-3; D may be TRBD1 or TRBD2 (5 bases each). Germline CDR1 is SEHNR and CDR2 is FQNEAQ (reference sequence). V was shortened by 5 bases and J by 4 bases, with 13 bases between the two germline ends. The CDR3 is 14 amino acids. Here the CDR3 reads CASSQGPGPDTQYF. The CDR3 DNA reads as TGTGCCAGCAGCCAGGGCCCGGGGCCAGATACGCAGTATTTT.

A few counts support this clonotype. The gene calls are TRBV10-1 and TRBJ1-5; the match to TRBD1 covers 7 bases. The germline CDR1 and CDR2 sequences are WNHNN and SYGVQD (reference sequence). CDR3 length equals 17 residues. J was trimmed by 6 bases and V by 8 bases; bases with no gene match: 19. The chain's CDR3 is CASGSTGPSALTQPQHF. CDR3 nucleotide sequence: TGCGCCAGCGGATCGACAGGGCCTTCAGCCCTAACTCAGCCCCAGCATTTT.

This clonotype was counted between two and nine times. The rearrangement joins TRBV7-9 to TRBJ1-1; D unclear. Trimming removed 8 bases at V and 2 bases at J, with 18 bases between. Germline loops: CDR1 SEHNR, CDR2 FQNEAQ (reference sequence). This CDR3 contains 15 residues. CDR3 bases: TGTGCCAGCCGTCCAGAGGTGGTCGACAACACTGAAGCTTTCTTT. This codes for CASRPEVVDNTEAFF.

In its sample, this clonotype was seen many times. The V and J genes are TRBV3-1 and TRBJ1-1; unclear D gene. V was clipped by 2 bases and J by 5 bases, with 15 bases between them. Germline loops: CDR1 LGHDT, CDR2 YNNKEL (reference sequence). The CDR3 loop spans 15 amino acids. CDR3 region: CASSQFVVPGTEAFF. The DNA for the CDR3 is TGTGCCAGCAGCCAATTCGTCGTGCCGGGAACTGAAGCTTTCTTT.

Relative to its sample, this clonotype is medium-sized. The chain couples TRBV10-2 to TRBJ2-1; D possibly corresponds to TRBD2 (5 bases). The CDR3 spans 16 residues. With 4 bases removed from V and 4 bases from J, the gap between germline ends came to 17 bases. Germline CDR1 WSHSY, CDR2 SAAADI. The DNA for the CDR3 is TGCGCCAGCAGTGCACGAGGGCGGAAGGAATACAATGAGCAGTTCTTC. This encodes CASSARGRKEYNEQFF.

The gene calls are TRBV18 and TRBJ2-7, with a possible D match to TRBD2 (6 bases). V was shortened by 6 bases and J by 1 base, with 16 bases between the two germline ends. Germline V gives CDR1 KGHSH, CDR2 LQKENI. This CDR3 spans 15 amino acids. The CDR3 coding sequence is TGTGCCAGCTCCCCTTCGGGACTGACGTCCTACGAGCAGTACTTC. It specifies CASSPSGLTSYEQYF.